A selection of T cell receptor beta chains follows, all from one sample in a study of blood T cell repertoires in COVID-19. Only in-frame clones appear in the TCRdb table, and some are missing; sequencing was by immunoSEQ multiplex PCR. The table has about 190,000 clones, approximately 91% seen once; the top ten hold about 1%. The material sequenced was peripheral blood. The receptors here all came from a young man with acute or convalescent COVID-19. CDR3s include the opening cysteine and the closing phenylalanine or tryptophan. Each record gives: D gene, clone size, V gene, J gene, CDR3 protein, CDR3 DNA. D genes are given only for firm matches. The size entry is marked missing in some rows and otherwise reads once, few, many or a size class.

.	.	TRBV7-2	TRBJ2-7	CASSRSRSSYEQYF	TGTGCCAGCAGCCGCAGTAGGAGCTCCTACGAGCAGTACTTC
.	.	TRBV11-2	TRBJ1-3	CASSPDYSGNTIYF	TGTGCCAGCAGCCCAGACTACTCTGGAAACACCATATATTTT
TRBD1	.	TRBV6-5	TRBJ2-1	CASRTGTGINEQFF	TGTGCCAGCAGGACCGGGACAGGAATCAATGAGCAGTTCTTC
.	.	TRBV5-6	TRBJ2-1	CASSLFGREQFF	TGTGCCAGCAGCTTGTTTGGGCGTGAGCAGTTCTTC
TRBD1	.	TRBV30	TRBJ1-5	CAWSKGAVQPQHF	TGTGCCTGGAGTAAGGGGGCCGTGCAGCCCCAGCATTTT
.	once	TRBV29-1	TRBJ1-3	CSVVGGSGNTIYF	TGCAGCGTTGTCGGGGGCTCTGGAAACACCATATATTTT
TRBD1	.	TRBV6-5	TRBJ1-1	CASGRNRGNTEAFF	TGTGCCAGCGGTAGAAACAGGGGAAACACTGAAGCTTTCTTT
TRBD1	.	TRBV4-1	TRBJ1-4	CASSQEGTGLNEKLFF	TGCGCCAGCAGCCAAGAGGGGACAGGCCTTAATGAAAAACTGTTTTTT
.	.	TRBV11-2	TRBJ2-7	CASSQPHREQYF	TGTGCCAGCAGCCAACCCCACAGGGAGCAGTACTTC
TRBD1	few	TRBV20-1	TRBJ2-7	CSAHYVGQRYF	TGCAGTGCCCACTATGTGGGACAGCGGTACTTC
TRBD1	few	TRBV19	TRBJ1-5	CASLTGTGSQPQHF	TGTGCCAGCCTGACCGGGACAGGGTCTCAGCCCCAGCATTTT
TRBD1	.	TRBV10-3	TRBJ1-3	CAIGQGGSGNTIYF	TGTGCCATAGGACAGGGAGGATCTGGAAACACCATATATTTT
.	.	TRBV5-6	TRBJ1-5	CASSQANLIDSNQPQHF	TGTGCCAGCAGCCAGGCCAACCTTATTGATAGCAATCAGCCCCAGCATTTT
.	.	TRBV18	TRBJ1-2	CASSPSPEARGYTF	TGTGCCAGCTCACCAAGCCCTGAGGCACGGGGCTACACCTTC
TRBD1	.	TRBV6-5	TRBJ1-6	CASRRGQGMSPLHF	TGTGCCAGCAGAAGGGGACAGGGAATGTCACCCCTCCACTTT
TRBD2	.	TRBV19	TRBJ2-7	CATSGLAGVYEQYF	TGTGCCACCTCGGGGCTAGCGGGAGTCTACGAGCAGTACTTC
TRBD2	.	TRBV11-3	TRBJ2-1	CASSSGGLAGGLENEQFF	TGTGCCAGCAGCTCCGGGGGACTAGCGGGAGGGTTAGAGAATGAGCAGTTCTTC
TRBD1	.	TRBV11-1	TRBJ1-2	CASSKIDRVEYGYTF	TGTGCCAGCAGCAAAATCGACAGGGTAGAGTATGGCTACACCTTC
.	.	TRBV7-9	TRBJ2-7	CASSQYHGYEQYF	TGTGCCAGCAGCCAATATCACGGCTACGAGCAGTACTTC
TRBD1	.	TRBV7-2	TRBJ1-2	CASSAQGAGYGYTF	TGTGCCAGCAGCGCACAGGGGGCGGGATATGGCTACACCTTC
.	.	TRBV7-6	TRBJ1-5	CASSLAFGRDDQPQHF	TGTGCCAGCAGCTTAGCATTTGGCAGGGATGATCAGCCCCAGCATTTT
.	.	TRBV29-1	TRBJ1-2	CSVVILSYGYTF	TGCAGCGTTGTGATACTTAGCTATGGCTACACCTTC
.	.	TRBV2	TRBJ1-1	CASSEALDSDTEAFF	TGTGCCAGCAGTGAAGCCCTAGACAGTGACACTGAAGCTTTCTTT
.	.	TRBV3-1/TRBV3-2	TRBJ1-5	CASSLGTRGNQPQHF	TGTGCCAGCAGCTTAGGGACTCGTGGCAATCAGCCCCAGCATTTT
.	.	TRBV1	TRBJ1-4	CTSSQGPRVTGAQRGEKLFF	TGCACCAGCAGCCAAGGACCCCGTGTTACAGGGGCCCAAAGGGGGGAAAAACTGTTTTTT
.	.	TRBV29-1	TRBJ2-5	CSVEGRSWQETQYF	TGCAGCGTTGAGGGCAGATCTTGGCAAGAGACCCAGTACTTC
TRBD1	.	TRBV30	TRBJ2-1	CASDRGQNEQFF	TGTGCCTCGGACAGGGGGCAGAATGAGCAGTTCTTC
TRBD1	.	TRBV24-1	TRBJ1-5	CATRGTVESQPQHF	TGTGCCACCAGGGGGACAGTTGAAAGTCAGCCCCAGCATTTT
.	once	TRBV28	TRBJ1-1	CASSPSGGNTEAFF	TGTGCCAGCAGTCCGTCGGGGGGGAACACTGAAGCTTTCTTT
.	.	TRBV2	TRBJ1-5	CASSRIGQFRGNQPQHF	TGTGCCAGCTCGCGGATAGGACAGTTCCGAGGAAATCAGCCCCAGCATTTT
TRBD1	.	TRBV18	TRBJ1-2	CASSPTGADYGYTF	TGTGCCAGCTCACCAACAGGGGCGGACTATGGCTACACCTTC
.	.	TRBV5-1	TRBJ2-1	CASSRSYNEQFF	TGCGCCAGTAGTCGGTCCTACAATGAGCAGTTCTTC
.	.	TRBV5-6	TRBJ2-1	CASSWRSSGYNEQFF	TGTGCCAGCAGCTGGAGGAGTAGCGGATACAATGAGCAGTTCTTC
TRBD1	.	TRBV3-1/TRBV3-2	TRBJ1-1	CASSQVRQGRLRNTEAFF	TGTGCCAGCAGCCAAGTACGACAGGGTCGGCTTCGAAACACTGAAGCTTTCTTT
TRBD1	once	TRBV19	TRBJ1-1	CASSSHSHGTGVLAFF	TGTGCCAGTAGTTCCCATTCACACGGGACAGGGGTCCTAGCTTTCTTT
.	.	TRBV19	TRBJ1-1	CASSISWGPAFF	TGTGCCAGTAGTATCTCTTGGGGCCCGGCTTTCTTT
.	.	TRBV9	TRBJ1-2	CASSGGGKNYGYTF	TGTGCCAGCAGCGGGGGCGGGAAGAACTATGGCTACACCTTC
.	.	TRBV4-1	TRBJ1-6	CASSQDRDSPNSPLHF	TGCGCCAGCAGCCAAGATAGAGACTCACCTAATTCACCCCTCCACTTT
.	.	TRBV7-8	TRBJ2-7	CASSLFGRENYEQYF	TGTGCCAGCAGCTTATTTGGTCGGGAGAACTACGAGCAGTACTTC
TRBD1	.	TRBV19	TRBJ2-1	CASSQVTGARFF	TGTGCCAGTAGCCAGGTGACAGGGGCTCGATTCTTC
TRBD1	once	TRBV28	TRBJ1-5	CASLKKQGGNQPQHF	TGTGCCAGCCTAAAAAAACAGGGGGGCAATCAGCCCCAGCATTTT
.	.	TRBV30	TRBJ1-3	CAWSALAGSAGNTIYF	TGTGCCTGGAGTGCCCTCGCGGGAAGCGCTGGAAACACCATATATTTT
.	.	TRBV6-5	TRBJ1-1	CASMQGWNTEAFF	TGTGCCAGCATGCAGGGGTGGAACACTGAAGCTTTCTTT
.	.	TRBV28	TRBJ1-2	CASYTTRGGGYTF	TGTGCCAGCTACACAACTAGAGGAGGTGGCTACACCTTC
TRBD2	.	TRBV7-3	TRBJ2-2	CASSLTGGLVAGELFF	TGTGCCAGCAGCTTAACCGGTGGACTAGTAGCCGGGGAGCTGTTTTTT
.	.	TRBV28	TRBJ1-6	CASGSGPPSSPLHF	TGTGCCAGCGGTTCTGGGCCCCCGTCTTCACCCCTCCACTTT
TRBD1	.	TRBV6-5	TRBJ1-2	CASSYAGQGRSYTF	TGTGCCAGCAGTTACGCCGGACAGGGGCGAAGCTACACCTTC
.	once	TRBV7-9	TRBJ1-1	CASSLIGGIEAFF	TGTGCCAGCAGCTTGATTGGAGGGATCGAAGCTTTCTTT
.	.	TRBV19	TRBJ1-6	CASSIDGGQINSPLHF	TGTGCCAGTAGTATAGACGGGGGGCAGATTAATTCACCCCTCCACTTT
TRBD1	.	TRBV28	TRBJ2-3	CASSLTGQGHTQYF	TGTGCCAGCAGTCTTACAGGACAGGGGCATACGCAGTATTTT
TRBD1	.	TRBV27	TRBJ1-5	CASSIRGTGRNQPQHF	TGTGCCAGCAGTATAAGGGGGACAGGTCGCAATCAGCCCCAGCATTTT
TRBD2	.	TRBV24-1	TRBJ2-1	CATSLGGSYNEQFF	TGTGCCACCAGTCTGGGAGGGAGCTACAATGAGCAGTTCTTC
.	.	TRBV27	TRBJ1-1	CASSSLNNMNTEAFF	TGTGCCAGCAGTTCGCTCAACAACATGAACACTGAAGCTTTCTTT